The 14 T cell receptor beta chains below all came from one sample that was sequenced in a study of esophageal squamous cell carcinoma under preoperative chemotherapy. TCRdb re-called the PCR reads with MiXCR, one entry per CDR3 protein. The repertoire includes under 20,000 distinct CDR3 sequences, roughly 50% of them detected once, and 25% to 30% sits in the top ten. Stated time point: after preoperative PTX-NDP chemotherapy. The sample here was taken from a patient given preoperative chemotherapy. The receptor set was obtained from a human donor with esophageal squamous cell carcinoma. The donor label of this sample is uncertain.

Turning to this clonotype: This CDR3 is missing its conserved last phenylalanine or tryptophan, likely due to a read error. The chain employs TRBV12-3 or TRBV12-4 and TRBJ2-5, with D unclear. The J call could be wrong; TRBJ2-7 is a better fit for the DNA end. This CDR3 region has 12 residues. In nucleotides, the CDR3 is TGTGCCAGCAGTAAGGGATTTTCCGAGCAGTACTTA. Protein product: CASSKGFSEQYL.

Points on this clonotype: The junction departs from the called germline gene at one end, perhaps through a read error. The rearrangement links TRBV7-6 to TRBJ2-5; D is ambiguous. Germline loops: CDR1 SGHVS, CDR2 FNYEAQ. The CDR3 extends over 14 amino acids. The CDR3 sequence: CASRLGRVQETQYF. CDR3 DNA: TGTGCGAGCCGTCTGGGCCGGGTCCAAGAGACCCAGTATTTC.

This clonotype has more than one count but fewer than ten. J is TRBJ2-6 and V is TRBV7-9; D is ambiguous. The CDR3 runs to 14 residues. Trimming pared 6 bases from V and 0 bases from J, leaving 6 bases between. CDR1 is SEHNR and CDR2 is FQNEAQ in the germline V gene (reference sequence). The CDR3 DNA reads TGTGCCAGCAGTAGAGGCTCTGGGGCCAACGTCCTGACTTTC. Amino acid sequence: CASSRGSGANVLTF.

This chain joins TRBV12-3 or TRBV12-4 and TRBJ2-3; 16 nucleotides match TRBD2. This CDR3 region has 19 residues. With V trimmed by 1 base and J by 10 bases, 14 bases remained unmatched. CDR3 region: CASSLGGTSGRAIANAQYF. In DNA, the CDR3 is TGTGCCAGCAGTTTAGGGGGGACTAGCGGGAGGGCCATTGCCAATGCGCAGTATTTT.

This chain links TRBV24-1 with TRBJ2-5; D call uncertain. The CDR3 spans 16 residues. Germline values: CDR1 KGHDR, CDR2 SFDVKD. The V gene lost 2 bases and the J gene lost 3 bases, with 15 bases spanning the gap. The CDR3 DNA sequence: TGTGCCACCAGTGATTCGACCCCCGGAAAGAAAGAGACCCAGTACTTC. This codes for CATSDSTPGKKETQYF.

The CDR3 protein is CASSFLSSAEQYF. The CDR3 bases are TGTGCCAGCAGCTTCCTTTCCTCCGCGGAGCAGTACTTC. This chain uses TRBV7-2 with TRBJ2-5; D gene uncertain. Trimming shortened V by 3 bases and J by 11 bases, and 16 bases separated the two germline ends. CDR3 length equals 13 residues. CDR1 SGHTA and CDR2 FQGNSA come from the germline V gene.

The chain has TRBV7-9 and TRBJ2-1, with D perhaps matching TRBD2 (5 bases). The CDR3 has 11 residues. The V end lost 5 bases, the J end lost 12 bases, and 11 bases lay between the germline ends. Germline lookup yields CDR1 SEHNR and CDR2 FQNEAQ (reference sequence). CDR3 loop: CASSRGGGQFF. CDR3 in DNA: TGTGCCAGCAGCCGAGGAGGCGGGCAGTTCTTC.

Here the CDR3 reads CASSPGQGVNEQFF. The CDR3 DNA follows: TGTGCCAGCAGCCCTGGACAGGGTGTGAATGAGCAGTTCTTC. The V gene is TRBV7-6, the J gene TRBJ2-1; 8 positions agree with TRBD1. The CDR3 covers 14 residues. CDR1 is SGHVS, CDR2 FNYEAQ, per germline. Unmatched junction bases numbered 7, after V lost 5 bases and J lost 7 bases.

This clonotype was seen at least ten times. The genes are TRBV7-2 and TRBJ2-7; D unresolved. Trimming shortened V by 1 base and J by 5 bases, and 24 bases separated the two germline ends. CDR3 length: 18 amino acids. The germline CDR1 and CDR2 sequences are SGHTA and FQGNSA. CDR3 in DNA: TGTGCCAGCAGCTTAGTAGGGTTAGCCGAAATGGGCGCCCACGAGCAGTACTTC. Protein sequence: CASSLVGLAEMGAHEQYF. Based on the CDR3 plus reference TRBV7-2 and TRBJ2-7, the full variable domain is GAGVSQSPSNKVTEKGKDVELRCDPISGHTALYWYRQSLGQGLEFLIYFQGNSAPDKSGLPSDRFSAERTGGSVSTLTIQRTQQEDSAVYLCASSLVGLAEMGAHEQYFGPGTRLTVT.

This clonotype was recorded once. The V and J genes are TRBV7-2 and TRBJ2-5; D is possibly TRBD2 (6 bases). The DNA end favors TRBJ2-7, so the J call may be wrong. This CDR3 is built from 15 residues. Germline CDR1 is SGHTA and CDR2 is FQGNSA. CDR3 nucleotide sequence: TGTGCCAGCACCTTCGACCGGGGGAGCTCCTACGAGCAGTACTTC. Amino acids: CASTFDRGSSYEQYF.

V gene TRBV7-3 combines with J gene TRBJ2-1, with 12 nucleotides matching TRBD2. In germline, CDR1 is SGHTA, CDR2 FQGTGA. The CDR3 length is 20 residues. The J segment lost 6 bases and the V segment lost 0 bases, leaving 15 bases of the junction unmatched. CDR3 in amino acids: CASSLTHGTSGRKDGNEQFF. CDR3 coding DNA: TGTGCCAGCAGCTTAACCCACGGCACTAGCGGGAGGAAGGACGGCAATGAGCAGTTCTTC.

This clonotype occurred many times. CDR3 nucleotides: TGTGCCAGCAGCCTCGGCCGGGGCGCCTATGGCTACACCTTC. The encoded protein is CASSLGRGAYGYTF. V is TRBV7-2 and J is TRBJ1-2, with D possibly matching TRBD1 (5 bases). In germline, CDR1 is SGHTA, CDR2 FQGNSA. There are 14 residues in the CDR3. V was trimmed by 5 bases and J by 4 bases, leaving 14 bases between them.

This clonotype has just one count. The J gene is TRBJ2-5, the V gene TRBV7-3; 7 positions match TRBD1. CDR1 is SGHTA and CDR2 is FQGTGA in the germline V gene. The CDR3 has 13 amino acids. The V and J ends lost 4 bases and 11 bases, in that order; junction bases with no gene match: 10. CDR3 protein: CASSSTTGSQQYF. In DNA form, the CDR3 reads TGTGCCAGCAGCTCTACGACAGGGAGCCAGCAGTACTTC.

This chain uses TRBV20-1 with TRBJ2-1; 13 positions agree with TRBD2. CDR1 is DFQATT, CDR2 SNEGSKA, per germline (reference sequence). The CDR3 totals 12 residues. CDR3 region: CGGLAGANEQFF. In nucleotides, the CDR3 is TGCGGTGGACTAGCGGGAGCAAATGAGCAGTTCTTC.